What follows are 14 T cell receptor beta chains derived from one specimen sequenced in a study of human T cells and chemical hapten exposure. From the RACE reads, TCRdb called clonotypes with MiXCR, one entry per CDR3 protein. Among some 87,000 distinct CDR3 sequences listed, about 9.4% were seen once. Time point noted: patch test 1, 2 weeks after DPC sensitization. The treatment: therapeutic diphenylcyclopropenone sensitization with weekly scalp DPC. The specimen was whole blood, collected in connection with sensitization to the hapten diphenylcyclopropenone (DPC). All receptors derive from a woman in her fifties or sixties with alopecia areata. Some clones in this sample may be carry-over from other donors' samples.

The rearrangement joins TRBV7-9 to TRBJ2-2, with TRBD2 as a possible D gene (5 bases). Germline assignment: CDR1 SEHNR and CDR2 FQNEAQ (reference sequence). This CDR3 contains 14 residues. V lost 5 bases and J 0 bases, leaving 7 bases between the germline ends. CDR3 protein: CASSPRANTGELFF. For the CDR3, the DNA is TGTGCCAGCAGCCCGAGGGCGAACACCGGGGAGCTGTTTTTT.

The sample holds many counts of this clonotype. This rearrangement joins TRBV12-3 or TRBV12-4 to TRBJ2-5; D possibly corresponds to TRBD1 (6 bases). The CDR3 has 14 amino acids. V was clipped by 3 bases and J by 5 bases, with 13 bases between them. In DNA form, the CDR3 reads TGTGCCAGCAGTTTGGGCAGGGGCCACGAGACCCAGTACTTC. Translated, it gives CASSLGRGHETQYF.

The chain carries TRBV29-1 and TRBJ1-4; TRBD1 might be the D (5 bases). The CDR3 totals 14 residues. Trimming took 6 bases from V and 3 from J, leaving 14 bases between them. CDR1 and CDR2 from the germline V gene are SQVTM and ANQGSEA. CDR3 nucleotide sequence: TGCAGCGTCACAGACGGGGGGGCTAATGAAAAACTGTTTTTT. Amino acid sequence: CSVTDGGANEKLFF. Full variable domain (outside the CDR3, taken from reference TRBV29-1 and TRBJ1-4): SAVISQKPSRDICQRGTSLTIQCQVDSQVTMMFWYRQQPGQSLTLIATANQGSEATYESGFVIDKFPISRPNLTFSTLTVSNMSPEDSSIYLCSVTDGGANEKLFFGSGTQLSVL.

The V and J genes are TRBV6-5 and TRBJ1-5; TRBD1 matches at 8 bases. This CDR3 is 15 amino acids long. Trimming removed 6 bases from V and 5 bases from J; junction bases left unmatched: 9. Per the germline V gene, CDR1 is MNHEY and CDR2 is SVGAGI. The CDR3, as DNA: TGTGCCAGCAGCACCCGGACAGGGCCCGATCAGCCCCAGCATTTT. Protein sequence: CASSTRTGPDQPQHF.

This clonotype came up a few times. The gene calls are TRBV20-1 and TRBJ2-3, with D unclear. The CDR3 is 12 residues long. V lost 6 bases and J 6 bases, leaving 13 bases between the germline ends. From germline, CDR1 is DFQATT and CDR2 SNEGSKA (reference sequence). Written as DNA, the CDR3 is TGCAGTGCCCCCCTTAGAGTGGATACGCAGTATTTT. Translated: CSAPLRVDTQYF.

Only a few counts were recorded for this clonotype. The chain combines TRBV29-1 with TRBJ2-3; 11 positions agree with TRBD2. The CDR3 sequence is 16 residues long. Losses at the gene ends were 5 bases for V and 0 bases for J; bases not matched to a gene: 7. Germline V gives CDR1 SQVTM, CDR2 ANQGSEA. CDR3 bases: TGCAGCGTTACCGGGACTAGCGGAAGTAGCACAGATACGCAGTATTTT. This sequence encodes CSVTGTSGSSTDTQYF.

This clonotype was counted at least ten times. V and J are TRBV20-1 and TRBJ1-4; D may be TRBD1 (5 bases). The CDR3 runs 14 residues. V lost 5 bases and J 2 bases, leaving 12 bases between the germline ends. Looked up from germline, CDR1 is DFQATT and CDR2 is SNEGSKA (reference sequence). This CDR3 reads CSARVGLTNEKLFF. CDR3 nucleotides: TGCAGTGCTCGAGTGGGACTGACTAATGAAAAACTGTTTTTT.

This clonotype has only a few counts. The gene calls are TRBV5-5 and TRBJ2-2; TRBD1 aligns across 8 bases. This CDR3 region has 16 residues. V shed 5 bases, J shed 5 bases, and the junction held 11 bases outside the gene matches. The germline V gene encodes CDR1 SGHKS and CDR2 YYEKEE (reference sequence). In DNA form, the CDR3 reads TGTGCCAGCAGTTTTAAGGACAGGGAGAGGACCGGGGAGCTGTTTTTT. It codes for CASSFKDRERTGELFF.

This clonotype was counted a few times. The chain uses TRBV9 and TRBJ2-1, with 7 positions matching TRBD2. V dropped 2 bases and J dropped 5; count of bases not matched to a gene: 13. CDR3 length: 17 amino acids. Germline V lookup: CDR1 SGDLS, CDR2 YYNGEE. CDR3 in amino acids: CASSVITSAGGDNEQFF. In DNA form, the CDR3 reads TGTGCCAGCAGCGTCATCACTAGCGCCGGTGGAGACAATGAGCAGTTCTTC.

The gene calls are TRBV6-2 or TRBV6-3 and TRBJ2-7; 11 bases line up with TRBD1. The germline CDR1 and CDR2 sequences are MNHEY and SVGEGT. CDR3 size: 16 residues. J lost 3 bases, V lost 2 bases, and 6 bases had no gene match. CDR3 bases: TGTGCCAGCAGTTACCCCGGACAGGGGGCTATCTACGAGCAGTACTTC. It yields the protein CASSYPGQGAIYEQYF.

The genes are TRBV27 and TRBJ1-5; 9 bases are shared with TRBD1. CDR3 length: 16 amino acids. V was clipped by 5 bases and J by 2 bases; unmatched bases: 7. CDR1 MNHEY and CDR2 SMNVEV come from the germline V gene (reference sequence). This CDR3 reads CASSPGTGRGNQPQHF. CDR3 nucleotide sequence: TGTGCCAGCAGTCCGGGGACAGGGAGGGGCAATCAGCCCCAGCATTTT.

The J gene is TRBJ2-7, the V gene TRBV20-1; tentatively, D is TRBD2 (6 bases). Germline loops: CDR1 DFQATT, CDR2 SNEGSKA (reference sequence). Deletions cut 3 bases from V and 3 bases from J, with 9 bases between. The CDR3 extends over 12 amino acids. The CDR3 region is CSARGSGYEQYF. The CDR3 region has the DNA TGCAGTGCTAGGGGTAGCGGCTACGAGCAGTACTTC.

At least ten counts were recorded for this clonotype. The chain recombines TRBV30 with TRBJ1-6; maybe TRBD1 (6 bases). The V end lost 0 bases, the J end lost 7 bases, and 13 bases lay between the germline ends. In germline, CDR1 is GTSNPN, CDR2 SVGIG (reference sequence). This CDR3 has 15 amino acids. CDR3 DNA: TGTGCCTGGAGTGTACGGCAGGGGACCAATTCACCCCTCCACTTT. The encoded protein is CAWSVRQGTNSPLHF.

This clonotype was picked up many times. The chain uses TRBV25-1 and TRBJ2-3; 9 nucleotides line up with TRBD2. The germline CDR1 and CDR2 sequences are MGHDK and SYGVNS. Germline trimming cut 7 bases from V and 1 base from J; bases unmatched to any gene: 9. This CDR3 has 16 residues. CDR3 amino acids: CASTRGRAFGTDTQYF. CDR3 bases: TGTGCCAGCACCCGCGGGAGGGCTTTTGGCACAGATACGCAGTATTTT.